The 24 T cell receptor beta chains presented below share a single source sample, sequenced in a study of blood T cell repertoires in COVID-19. Repertoires were generated with immunoSEQ multiplex PCR, while TCRdb's copy carries only in-frame clones and drops some. The sample lists 170,000 or so clones; approximately 80% were seen once. The specimen sequenced was peripheral blood. The receptors here all came from a human donor in a cohort sampled during active COVID-19.

This clone was observed a single time. The chain couples TRBV6-6 to TRBJ2-7; the match to TRBD2 covers 7 bases. V dropped 10 bases and J dropped 4; count of bases not matched to a gene: 13. CDR1 is MNHNY, CDR2 SVGAGI, per germline (reference sequence). The CDR3 consists of 14 residues. CDR3 DNA: TGTGCCATTTCACGGGGGGAGGGCCGATACGAGCAGTACTTC. This translates into CAISRGEGRYEQYF.

The genes are TRBV19 and TRBJ1-5, with D unresolved. The CDR3 spans 14 residues. Germline CDR1 and CDR2: LNHDA and SQIVND (reference sequence). With 10 bases removed from V and 0 bases from J, the gap between germline ends came to 13 bases. The CDR3 DNA reads TGTGCCACGTCTTTTAGTTCTAGCAATCAGCCCCAGCATTTT. It codes for CATSFSSSNQPQHF.

The rearrangement uses TRBV7-3 and TRBJ2-3; TRBD2 might be the D (5 bases). Trimming removed 2 bases from V and 2 bases from J, with 5 bases in between. Looked up from germline, CDR1 is SGHTA and CDR2 is FQGTGA. The CDR3 runs 13 residues. The CDR3 protein is CASSLDYTDTQYF. Here the CDR3 DNA reads TGTGCCAGCAGCTTAGACTACACAGATACGCAGTATTTT.

The genes are TRBV11-3 and TRBJ2-2, with no clear D. Germline CDR1 is SGHNT and CDR2 is YENEEA. Trimming stripped 0 bases from V and 0 bases from J, with 11 bases between. The CDR3 consists of 17 residues. The CDR3 protein is CASSLDPSGANTGELFF. Here the CDR3 DNA reads TGTGCCAGCAGCTTAGATCCGAGTGGAGCGAACACCGGGGAGCTGTTTTTT.

The chain carries TRBV5-1 and TRBJ1-3; tentatively, D is TRBD1 (5 bases). In germline, CDR1 is SGHRS, CDR2 YFSETQ. CDR3 length equals 17 residues. V gave up 0 bases and J gave up 0 bases, with 13 bases separating them. The CDR3 here is CASSLGTTRDSGNTIYF. The CDR3 DNA reads as TGCGCCAGCAGCTTGGGGACAACTCGTGACTCTGGAAACACCATATATTTT.

The chain is built from TRBV6-6 and TRBJ1-1; D is undetermined. The CDR3 sequence is 14 residues long. Germline CDR1 MNHNY, CDR2 SVGAGI (reference sequence). V was pared by 6 bases and J by 1 base, with 12 bases between. This CDR3 reads CASSPRGSNTEAFF. The CDR3 region has the DNA TGTGCCAGCAGCCCACGGGGATCGAACACTGAAGCTTTCTTT.

This rearrangement joins TRBV3-1 (or the pseudogene TRBV3-2) to TRBJ1-3, with 7 bases lining up with TRBD1. V lost 0 bases, J lost 3 bases, and 8 bases stayed unmatched. CDR3 size: 17 residues. From germline, CDR1 is LGHDT and CDR2 YNNKEL (reference sequence). The CDR3 DNA reads TGTGCCAGCAGCCAAGAGTGGGAGAGGGGGCGTGGAAACACCATATATTTT. Amino acids: CASSQEWERGRGNTIYF.

V and J are TRBV4-3 and TRBJ2-3; 7 bases line up with TRBD2. CDR1 is LGHNA and CDR2 is YSLEER in the germline V gene. V was pared by 4 bases and J by 4 bases, with 14 bases of the junction left unmatched. The CDR3 runs 17 residues. The CDR3 here is CASSPTPLAGSPDTQYF. CDR3 in DNA: TGCGCCAGCAGCCCCACTCCTTTAGCGGGTAGCCCAGATACGCAGTATTTT.

A single count supports this clone. This chain joins TRBV3-1 (or the pseudogene TRBV3-2) and TRBJ1-2; D is unresolved. The ends were cut back, 0 bases at V and 4 bases at J, with 12 bases in the middle. CDR3 length equals 15 residues. Germline loops: CDR1 LGHDT, CDR2 YNNKEL (reference sequence). The CDR3 DNA reads TGTGCCAGCAGCCAAGATCCGGCGGTGGGCTATGGCTACACCTTC. Translating it yields CASSQDPAVGYGYTF.

Here the CDR3 reads CASSLAPTGDGYTF. The CDR3 bases are TGTGCCAGCAGCTTAGCCCCGACAGGGGATGGCTACACCTTC. The rearrangement joins TRBV7-9 to TRBJ1-2; TRBD1 aligns across 8 bases. Germline V CDR1 and CDR2: SEHNR, FQNEAQ (reference sequence). The CDR3 consists of 14 residues. With 0 bases clipped from V and 6 bases from J, the junction kept 3 bases outside the gene matches.

This chain uses TRBV27 with TRBJ2-2; TRBD2 is a possible D gene (6 bases). Germline lookup yields CDR1 MNHEY and CDR2 SMNVEV (reference sequence). This CDR3 contains 15 residues. The V end lost 2 bases, the J end lost 6 bases, and 13 bases lay between the germline ends. Here the CDR3 reads CASSLMLGEAGELFF. CDR3 DNA sequence: TGTGCCAGCAGTTTAATGCTCGGGGAGGCCGGGGAGCTGTTTTTT.

This chain joins TRBV4-3 and TRBJ1-6, with 7 positions matching TRBD1. V trimming: 2 bases; J trimming: 6 bases; junction bases outside the gene matches: 7. This CDR3 comprises 16 residues. The germline V gene has CDR1 LGHNA and CDR2 YSLEER. The CDR3 loop reads CASSQPRDSPNSPLHF. Here the CDR3 DNA reads TGCGCCAGCAGCCAACCCCGGGACAGCCCTAATTCACCCCTCCACTTT.

This clone appeared a few times. The rearrangement uses TRBV4-3 and TRBJ1-1, with D uncertain. This CDR3 region has 12 residues. V was trimmed by 2 bases and J by 5 bases, leaving 6 bases between them. Germline V lookup: CDR1 LGHNA, CDR2 YSLEER. The CDR3 spells CASSQRGTEAFF. CDR3 DNA sequence: TGCGCCAGCAGCCAACGGGGAACTGAAGCTTTCTTT.

The chain has TRBV10-2 and TRBJ2-7, with 10 bases matching TRBD2. The CDR3 contains 14 residues. V was pared by 4 bases and J by 3 bases, with 3 bases of the junction left unmatched. Germline CDR1 WSHSY, CDR2 SAAADI. CDR3 bases: TGCGCCAGCAGTGGGGGACTAGCGTTCTACGAGCAGTACTTC. It codes for CASSGGLAFYEQYF.

The chain carries TRBV7-2 and TRBJ1-2, with D perhaps matching TRBD1 (6 bases). The CDR3 is 12 amino acids. Germline V lookup: CDR1 SGHTA, CDR2 FQGNSA. Trimming stripped 5 bases from V and 4 bases from J, with 8 bases between. CDR3 nucleotides: TGTGCCAGCAGCCGGGACATCTATGGCTACACCTTC. Amino acids: CASSRDIYGYTF.

The V gene is TRBV6-4, the J gene TRBJ2-6; TRBD1 aligns across 7 bases. Germline V lookup: CDR1 MRHNA, CDR2 SNTAGT. V dropped 4 bases and J dropped 0; count of bases not matched to a gene: 9. The CDR3 is 18 residues long. The CDR3 nucleotides are TGTGCCAGCAGTGTCTCGACAGGGTCACCCTCTGGGGCCAACGTCCTGACTTTC. This gives the protein CASSVSTGSPSGANVLTF.

This clone appeared a few times. V is TRBV12-3 or TRBV12-4 and J is TRBJ1-5; 7 bases are shared with TRBD1. V gave up 6 bases and J gave up 9 bases; unmatched junction bases: 8. This CDR3 has 13 residues. In nucleotides, the CDR3 is TGTGCCAGCAGAGACAGGGCCCCCGGGCCCCAGCATTTT. Amino acids: CASRDRAPGPQHF.

This clone was counted only a few times. This chain connects TRBV5-8 to TRBJ2-7, with 9 bases matching TRBD1. With 3 bases clipped from V and 5 bases from J, the junction kept 6 bases outside the gene matches. Germline lookup yields CDR1 SGHTS and CDR2 YDEGEE. The CDR3 has 14 amino acids. The chain's CDR3 is CASSWTGDPHEQYF. The CDR3 nucleotides read TGTGCCAGCAGCTGGACAGGGGACCCCCACGAGCAGTACTTC.

The rearrangement uses TRBV24-1 and TRBJ2-7; TRBD1 aligns across 9 bases. The V and J ends lost 2 bases and 3 bases, in that order; junction bases with no gene match: 13. Germline loops: CDR1 KGHDR, CDR2 SFDVKD. The CDR3 has 18 amino acids. Here the CDR3 reads CATSDSPGQGLLFYEQYF. DNA for the CDR3: TGTGCCACCAGTGATTCTCCGGGACAGGGTTTGTTATTCTACGAGCAGTACTTC.

This clone occurred a few times. V usage is TRBV7-2 and J usage is TRBJ2-3, with 11 bases matching TRBD1. CDR1 is SGHTA and CDR2 is FQGNSA in the germline V gene. The CDR3 sequence is 15 residues long. The ends lost 4 bases at V and 8 bases at J; junction bases unmatched: 8. Here the CDR3 DNA reads TGTGCCAGCAGCTCCCGGACAGGGGGCGTTACTACGCAGTATTTT. It yields the protein CASSSRTGGVTTQYF.

The chain recombines TRBV4-3 with TRBJ2-7; 7 bases agree with TRBD2. With V trimmed by 0 bases and J by 2 bases, 4 bases remained unmatched. The CDR3 is 15 amino acids. Per the germline V gene, CDR1 is LGHNA and CDR2 is YSLEER. The CDR3: CASSQDRAGAYEQYF. DNA for the CDR3: TGCGCCAGCAGCCAAGATCGGGCGGGGGCCTACGAGCAGTACTTC.

The chain uses TRBV12-3 or TRBV12-4 and TRBJ2-7; D is ambiguous. V shed 2 bases and J shed 4 bases, with 3 bases lying between them. The CDR3 sequence is 11 residues long. CDR3 coding DNA: TGTGCCAGCAGTTTATATTACGAGCAGTACTTC. Its translation is CASSLYYEQYF.

The J gene is TRBJ2-1, the V gene TRBV7-2, with unresolved D. This CDR3 spans 15 amino acids. The germline V gene has CDR1 SGHTA and CDR2 FQGNSA. Trimming removed 2 bases at V and 1 base at J, with 9 bases between. CDR3 DNA sequence: TGTGCCAGCAGCTTAAGGCTAGATTCCTACAATGAGCAGTTCTTC. Translation gives CASSLRLDSYNEQFF.

The chain carries TRBV27 and TRBJ1-4; the match to TRBD1 covers 8 bases. The CDR3 sequence is 15 residues long. Unmatched junction bases numbered 9, after V lost 5 bases and J lost 7 bases. Germline CDR1 MNHEY, CDR2 SMNVEV (reference sequence). CDR3 residues: CASSPLTGVGEKLFF. CDR3 sequence (DNA): TGTGCCAGCAGTCCCCTGACAGGGGTGGGTGAAAAACTGTTTTTT.